This TCR beta chain was captured in a study of blood T cell repertoires in COVID-19. Enrollees, about 18 to 89 years old, lived in about two dozen US areas. Recovered Cohort 3 donors showed two negative PCRs, clearance, or symptom resolution. Assay used: immunoSEQ multiplex PCR; TCRdb lists only in-frame clones, some missing. The sample gives over 300,000 clones, roughly 85% of which show up once; around 2.2% is in the top ten. This CDR3 is 14 amino acids long. V was cut by 2 bases and J by 2 bases, with 7 bases left in between. Looked up from germline, CDR1 is SGHDN and CDR2 is FVKESK. The chain joins TRBV14 to TRBJ1-3; D is unclear. Sequencing input: PBMCs or T cells enriched from blood (not recorded which). This TCR was sampled from a man aged 30 to 45 who had recovered from COVID-19. DNA of the CDR3: TGTGCCAGCAGCCAAATGATAGCTGGAAACACCATATATTTT. This translates into CASSQMIAGNTIYF.